Following are 22 T cell receptor beta chains from one sample sequenced in a study of blood T cell repertoires in COVID-19. Produced via immunoSEQ multiplex PCR; TCRdb's table is partial and in-frame only. The sample has some 370,000 clones; roughly 90% are singletons. Sequencing was performed on peripheral blood. The receptors were sampled from a man aged 35 to 55 with acute or convalescent COVID-19.

The chain has TRBV19 and TRBJ1-2, with D perhaps matching TRBD1 (6 bases). With 8 bases removed from V and 5 bases from J, the gap between germline ends came to 24 bases. Germline V gene sequence: CDR1 LNHDA, CDR2 SQIVND (reference sequence). The CDR3 contains 16 residues. CDR3 residues: CASRGAGVQPPYGYTF. Written as DNA, the CDR3 is TGTGCCAGTCGAGGGGCAGGGGTCCAGCCCCCTTATGGCTACACCTTC. Complete variable domain (other parts from reference TRBV19 and TRBJ1-2): DGGITQSPKYLFRKEGQNVTLSCEQNLNHDAMYWYRQDPGQGLRLIYYSQIVNDFQKGDIAEGYSVSREKKESFPLTVTSAQKNPTAFYLCASRGAGVQPPYGYTFGSGTRLTVV.

The chain carries TRBV6-6 and TRBJ1-6; possible D gene TRBD1, 6 bases. Germline CDR1 is MNHNY and CDR2 is SVGAGI (reference sequence). The CDR3 contains 16 residues. V lost 5 bases and J lost 0, with 11 bases in between. This CDR3 is CASSRQDSSYNSPLHF. The DNA of the CDR3 is TGTGCCAGCAGTCGACAGGACAGCTCCTATAATTCACCCCTCCACTTT.

V and J are TRBV5-5 and TRBJ1-1; 7 nucleotides match TRBD1. Germline CDR1 SGHKS, CDR2 YYEKEE (reference sequence). The CDR3 spans 15 residues. Trimming at V came to 7 bases and at J to 0 bases, leaving 9 bases not matched to a gene. The CDR3 region is CASRLEQGLNTEAFF. The CDR3 DNA is TGTGCCAGCCGGTTGGAACAGGGGCTGAACACTGAAGCTTTCTTT.

The chain has TRBV7-2 and TRBJ2-1; weak D call: TRBD2 (6 bases). This CDR3 has 13 residues. Trimming pared 4 bases from V and 7 bases from J, leaving 11 bases between. Germline V lookup: CDR1 SGHTA, CDR2 FQGNSA. The CDR3 reads CASSSGLNNEQFF. The DNA for the CDR3 is TGTGCCAGCAGCTCGGGACTCAATAATGAGCAGTTCTTC.

The chain is built from TRBV4-3 and TRBJ1-1; 9 positions agree with TRBD1. V shed 0 bases, J shed 1 base, and the junction held 3 bases outside the gene matches. There are 16 residues in the CDR3. Germline values: CDR1 LGHNA, CDR2 YSLEER. As DNA, the CDR3 is TGCGCCAGCAGCCAAGATATGGACAGGGGGAACACTGAAGCTTTCTTT. Translated: CASSQDMDRGNTEAFF.

Only a few counts were recorded for this clone. The chain links TRBV10-3 to TRBJ1-5; maybe TRBD1 (6 bases). Per the germline V gene, CDR1 is ENHRY and CDR2 is SYGVKD. CDR3 size: 15 residues. Trimming pared 2 bases from V and 6 bases from J, leaving 14 bases between. The CDR3: CAISETGNLGQPQHF. Here the CDR3 DNA reads TGTGCCATCAGTGAGACAGGGAATCTAGGTCAGCCCCAGCATTTT.

The genes are TRBV7-4 and TRBJ1-5; D is uncertain. V gave up 2 bases and J gave up 2 bases, with 19 bases separating them. Per germline, CDR1 SGHVT and CDR2 SQSDAQ. This CDR3 comprises 18 residues. The chain's CDR3 is CASSLPEEGRVRNQPQHF. The DNA of the CDR3 is TGTGCCAGCAGCTTACCCGAGGAGGGTCGGGTACGCAATCAGCCCCAGCATTTT.

The chain employs TRBV6-4 and TRBJ1-1; D ambiguous. Trimming removed 6 bases from V and 5 bases from J, with 13 bases in between. The CDR3 is made up of 13 amino acids. Germline CDR1 reads MRHNA; CDR2 reads SNTAGT. The CDR3, as DNA: TGTGCCAGCAGCCAATGGGAGAGGACTGAAGCTTTCTTT. Translating it yields CASSQWERTEAFF.

The V and J genes are TRBV9 and TRBJ1-5; TRBD1 aligns across 7 bases. The V gene end was trimmed by 0 bases and the J gene end by 3 bases; junction bases not matched to a gene: 3. CDR1 is SGDLS, CDR2 YYNGEE, per germline. This CDR3 is 15 amino acids long. The CDR3 DNA sequence: TGTGCCAGCAGCGTAGAGGGACAGAACAATCAGCCCCAGCATTTT. This sequence encodes CASSVEGQNNQPQHF.

The rearrangement uses TRBV6-5 and TRBJ2-3, with D possibly matching TRBD2 (5 bases). Trimming removed 2 bases at V and 6 bases at J, with 9 bases between. The CDR3 has 13 residues. The germline CDR1 and CDR2 sequences are MNHEY and SVGAGI. The CDR3 reads CASSYPPGDTQYF. CDR3 nucleotide sequence: TGTGCCAGCAGTTACCCTCCGGGGGATACGCAGTATTTT.

The chain is built from TRBV27 and TRBJ2-1; D ambiguous. This CDR3 is 13 amino acids long. The V gene's germline CDR1 is MNHEY and CDR2 SMNVEV (reference sequence). Trimming removed 1 base from V and 5 bases from J, with 6 bases in between. The chain's CDR3 is CASSLYLNNEQFF. The CDR3 DNA reads TGTGCCAGCAGTTTATACTTGAACAATGAGCAGTTCTTC.

The chain recombines TRBV7-9 with TRBJ2-3; D might be TRBD1 (5 bases). The CDR3 spans 17 residues. Germline assignment: CDR1 SEHNR and CDR2 FQNEAQ (reference sequence). V was clipped by 1 base and J by 1 base, with 15 bases between them. DNA of the CDR3: TGTGCCAGCAGCTTAGAAAGCAGGGCCCTTGGCACAGATACGCAGTATTTT. Encoded protein: CASSLESRALGTDTQYF.

This clone came up a few times. This chain links TRBV20-1 with TRBJ1-2, with TRBD1 matching over 8 bases. CDR3 length: 11 amino acids. From germline, CDR1 is DFQATT and CDR2 SNEGSKA (reference sequence). The V and J ends lost 4 bases and 8 bases, in that order; junction bases with no gene match: 3. CDR3 DNA: TGCAGTGCTACCGGGGACAGGGGCTACACCTTC. This sequence encodes CSATGDRGYTF.

V and J are TRBV5-8 and TRBJ2-7, with TRBD1 identical over 7 bases. The V segment lost 3 bases and the J segment 0 bases; nucleotides outside the gene matches: 3. The CDR3 loop spans 14 amino acids. CDR1 is SGHTS and CDR2 is YDEGEE in the germline V gene. The CDR3 protein is CASSYRGSSYEQYF. The CDR3 bases are TGTGCCAGCAGCTACAGGGGCAGCTCCTACGAGCAGTACTTC.

This clone was observed once. This chain joins TRBV7-3 and TRBJ1-1; D unresolved. Germline V gene sequence: CDR1 SGHTA, CDR2 FQGTGA. Trimming stripped 3 bases from V and 0 bases from J, with 5 bases between. The CDR3 covers 13 residues. This chain's CDR3 is CASSLSMNTEAFF. DNA for the CDR3: TGTGCCAGCAGCTTGAGCATGAACACTGAAGCTTTCTTT.

This chain connects TRBV9 to TRBJ1-3; no firm D call. From germline, CDR1 is SGDLS and CDR2 YYNGEE. There are 15 residues in the CDR3. Trimming removed 1 base from V and 4 bases from J, with 12 bases in between. As DNA, the CDR3 is TGTGCCAGCAGCGTAACGAATGACTACGGAAACACCATATATTTT. It translates to CASSVTNDYGNTIYF.

V and J are TRBV30 and TRBJ1-3; unclear D gene. This CDR3 has 12 amino acids. CDR1 GTSNPN and CDR2 SVGIG come from the germline V gene (reference sequence). CDR3 nucleotide sequence: TGTGCGTACGGAGGCCTTGGAAACACCATATATTTT. Protein product: CAYGGLGNTIYF.

The V gene is TRBV24-1, the J gene TRBJ2-1; 8 nucleotides align to TRBD1. This CDR3 has 15 amino acids. The V segment lost 8 bases and the J segment 8 bases; nucleotides outside the gene matches: 13. Germline CDR1 KGHDR, CDR2 SFDVKD. The chain's CDR3 is CATMSNGQGVDEQFF. The CDR3 nucleotides are TGTGCCACCATGTCCAACGGACAGGGAGTAGATGAGCAGTTCTTC.

The genes are TRBV28 and TRBJ2-1; 10 bases map to TRBD2. The CDR3 has 16 amino acids. Germline V CDR1 and CDR2: MDHEN, SYDVKM. V trimming: 5 bases; J trimming: 2 bases; junction bases outside the gene matches: 6. This CDR3 reads CASSDISGGAYNEQFF. CDR3 bases: TGTGCCAGCAGTGATATAAGCGGGGGGGCCTACAATGAGCAGTTCTTC.

The gene calls are TRBV27 and TRBJ1-1; D is perhaps TRBD1 (6 bases). This CDR3 has 14 amino acids. Germline loops: CDR1 MNHEY, CDR2 SMNVEV (reference sequence). V was cut by 3 bases and J by 5 bases, with 13 bases left in between. As DNA, the CDR3 is TGTGCCAGCAGTTTTGGGGGGGCCGGGACTGAAGCTTTCTTT. Amino acid sequence: CASSFGGAGTEAFF.

This chain connects TRBV27 to TRBJ2-4, with 10 bases that match TRBD2. Trimming took 3 bases from V and 0 from J; bases not matched to a gene: 5. The CDR3 is 17 amino acids. Germline V gene lookup returns CDR1 MNHEY and CDR2 SMNVEV (reference sequence). The CDR3 DNA reads TGTGCCAGCAGTTTGGGACTAGCGTATACAGCCAAAAACATTCAGTACTTC. It encodes CASSLGLAYTAKNIQYF.

This chain connects TRBV6-6 to TRBJ1-1; D gene unclear. Germline loops: CDR1 MNHNY, CDR2 SVGAGI (reference sequence). V shed 0 bases and J shed 1 base, with 9 bases lying between them. There are 15 residues in the CDR3. CDR3 amino acids: CASSYSAGTNTEAFF. DNA of the CDR3: TGTGCCAGCAGTTACTCTGCGGGCACGAACACTGAAGCTTTCTTT.